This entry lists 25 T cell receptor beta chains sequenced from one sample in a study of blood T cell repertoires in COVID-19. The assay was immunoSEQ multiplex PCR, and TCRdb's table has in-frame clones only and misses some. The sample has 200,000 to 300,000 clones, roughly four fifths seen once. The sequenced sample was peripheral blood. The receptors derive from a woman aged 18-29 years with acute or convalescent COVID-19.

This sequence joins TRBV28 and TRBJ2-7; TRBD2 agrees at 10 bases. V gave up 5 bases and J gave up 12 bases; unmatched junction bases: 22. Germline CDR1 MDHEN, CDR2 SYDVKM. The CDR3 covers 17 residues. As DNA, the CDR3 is TGTGCCAGCAGTGTCGAGATAGCGGGAGGCTCCCCCGTAGCTGGGTACTTC. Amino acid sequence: CASSVEIAGGSPVAGYF.

The DNA of the CDR3 is TGCGCCAGCAGCTTGGGAGGACAGGGGGAGGGTCAGCCCCAGCATTTT. It encodes CASSLGGQGEGQPQHF. This chain uses TRBV5-1 with TRBJ1-5, with 10 bases fitting TRBD1. CDR3 length equals 16 residues. The ends lost 0 bases at V and 6 bases at J; junction bases unmatched: 6. Germline-derived CDR1 and CDR2 are SGHRS and YFSETQ.

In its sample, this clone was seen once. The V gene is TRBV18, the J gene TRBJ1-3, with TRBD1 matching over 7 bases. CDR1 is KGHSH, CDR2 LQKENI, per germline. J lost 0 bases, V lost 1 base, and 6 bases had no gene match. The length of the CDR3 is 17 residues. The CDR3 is CASSPLGQSSSGNTIYF. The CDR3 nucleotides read TGTGCCAGCTCACCACTGGGACAGAGCAGCTCTGGAAACACCATATATTTT.

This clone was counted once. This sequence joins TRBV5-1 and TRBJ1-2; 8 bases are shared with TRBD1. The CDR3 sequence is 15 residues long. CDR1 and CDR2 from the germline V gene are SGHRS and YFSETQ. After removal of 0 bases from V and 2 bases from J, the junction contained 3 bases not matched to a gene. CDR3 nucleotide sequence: TGCGCCAGCAGCTTGGTACAGGGGGGGAACTATGGCTACACCTTC. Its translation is CASSLVQGGNYGYTF.

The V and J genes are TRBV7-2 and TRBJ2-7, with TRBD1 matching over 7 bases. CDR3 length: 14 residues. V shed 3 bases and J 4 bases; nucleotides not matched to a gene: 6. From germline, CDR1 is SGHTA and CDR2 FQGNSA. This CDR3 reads CASSFPGTVYEQYF. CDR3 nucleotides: TGTGCCAGCAGCTTCCCCGGGACAGTTTACGAGCAGTACTTC. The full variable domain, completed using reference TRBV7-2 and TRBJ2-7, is GAGVSQSPSNKVTEKGKDVELRCDPISGHTALYWYRQSLGQGLEFLIYFQGNSAPDKSGLPSDRFSAERTGGSVSTLTIQRTQQEDSAVYLCASSFPGTVYEQYFGPGTRLTVT.

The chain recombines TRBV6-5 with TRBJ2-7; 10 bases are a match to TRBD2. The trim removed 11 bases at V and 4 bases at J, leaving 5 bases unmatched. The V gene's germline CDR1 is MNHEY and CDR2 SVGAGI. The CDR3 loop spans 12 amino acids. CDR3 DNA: TGTGCCGGGACTAGCGTCGGGTACGAGCAGTACTTC. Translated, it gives CAGTSVGYEQYF.

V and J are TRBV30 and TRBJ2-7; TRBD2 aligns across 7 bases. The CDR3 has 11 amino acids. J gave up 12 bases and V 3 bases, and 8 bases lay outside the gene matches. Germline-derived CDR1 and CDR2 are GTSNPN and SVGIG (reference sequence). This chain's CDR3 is CAWRSSGVWYF. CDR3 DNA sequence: TGTGCCTGGAGATCGAGCGGGGTGTGGTACTTC.

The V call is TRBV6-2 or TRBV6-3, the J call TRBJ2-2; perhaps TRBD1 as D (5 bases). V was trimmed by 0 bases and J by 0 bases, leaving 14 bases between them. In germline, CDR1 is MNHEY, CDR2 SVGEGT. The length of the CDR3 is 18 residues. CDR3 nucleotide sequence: TGTGCCAGCAGTTACTCCCTTTTCGGACAAGCGAACACCGGGGAGCTGTTTTTT. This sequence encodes CASSYSLFGQANTGELFF.

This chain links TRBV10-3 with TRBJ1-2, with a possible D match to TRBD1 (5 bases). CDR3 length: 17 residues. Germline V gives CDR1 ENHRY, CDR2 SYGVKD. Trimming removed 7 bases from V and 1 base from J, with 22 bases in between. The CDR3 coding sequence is TGTGCCATCACTCCCGACAGAACCCGCCTAGATAACTATGGCTACACCTTC. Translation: CAITPDRTRLDNYGYTF.

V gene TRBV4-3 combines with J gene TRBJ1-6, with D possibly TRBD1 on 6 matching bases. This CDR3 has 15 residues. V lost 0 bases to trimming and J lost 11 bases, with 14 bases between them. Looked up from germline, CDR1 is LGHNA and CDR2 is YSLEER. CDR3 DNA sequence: TGCGCCAGCAGCCAAGATTCAGGACAGTTAGCACCCCTCCACTTT. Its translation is CASSQDSGQLAPLHF.

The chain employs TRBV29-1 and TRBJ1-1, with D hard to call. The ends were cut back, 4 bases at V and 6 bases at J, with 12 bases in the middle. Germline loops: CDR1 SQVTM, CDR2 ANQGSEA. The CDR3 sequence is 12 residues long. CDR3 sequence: CSVVTTRAEAFF. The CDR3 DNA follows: TGCAGCGTTGTTACCACACGGGCTGAAGCTTTCTTT.

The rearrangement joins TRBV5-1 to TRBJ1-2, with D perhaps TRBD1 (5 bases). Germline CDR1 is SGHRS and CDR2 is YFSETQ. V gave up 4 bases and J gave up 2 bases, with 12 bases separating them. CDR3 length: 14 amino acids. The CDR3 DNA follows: TGCGCCAGCAGCCCGGGAGGGGACAACTATGGCTACACCTTC. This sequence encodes CASSPGGDNYGYTF.

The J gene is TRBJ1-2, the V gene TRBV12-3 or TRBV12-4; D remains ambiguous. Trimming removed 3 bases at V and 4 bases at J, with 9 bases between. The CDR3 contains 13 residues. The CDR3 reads CASSFSQAYGYTF. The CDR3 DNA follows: TGTGCCAGCAGTTTTTCGCAGGCCTATGGCTACACCTTC.

This chain's CDR3 is CASSFRQGSGYTF. The CDR3 coding sequence is TGTGCCAGCAGTTTTAGACAGGGGTCTGGCTACACCTTC. The J gene is TRBJ1-2, the V gene TRBV6-2 or TRBV6-3; 8 bases fit TRBD1. The J segment lost 7 bases and the V segment lost 4 bases, leaving 5 bases of the junction unmatched. CDR3 length: 13 amino acids. CDR1 and CDR2 (germline): MNHEY, SVGEGT.

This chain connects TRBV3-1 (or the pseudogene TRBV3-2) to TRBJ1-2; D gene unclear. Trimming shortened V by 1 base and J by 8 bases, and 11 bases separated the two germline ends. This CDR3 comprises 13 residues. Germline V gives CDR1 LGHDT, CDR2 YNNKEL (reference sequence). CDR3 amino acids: CASSQVVEAGYTF. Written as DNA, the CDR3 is TGTGCCAGCAGCCAAGTGGTGGAGGCGGGCTACACCTTC.

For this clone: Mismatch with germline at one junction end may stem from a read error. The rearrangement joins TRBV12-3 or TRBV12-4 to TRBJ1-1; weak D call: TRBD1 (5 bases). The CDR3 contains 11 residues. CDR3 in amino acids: CASSMGLPQSF. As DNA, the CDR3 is TGTGCCAGCAGCATGGGGCTCCCTCAAAGCTTT.

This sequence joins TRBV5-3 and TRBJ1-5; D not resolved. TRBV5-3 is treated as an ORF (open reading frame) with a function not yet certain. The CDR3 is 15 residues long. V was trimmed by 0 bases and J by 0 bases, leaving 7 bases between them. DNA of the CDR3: TGTGCCAGAAGCTTGGCGGACTATAGCAATCAGCCCCAGCATTTT. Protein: CARSLADYSNQPQHF.

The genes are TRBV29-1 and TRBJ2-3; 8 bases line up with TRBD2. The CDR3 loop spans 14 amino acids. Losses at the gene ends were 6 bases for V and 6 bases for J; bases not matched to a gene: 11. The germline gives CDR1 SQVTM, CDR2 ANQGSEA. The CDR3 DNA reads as TGCAGCGTCGTAACTAGCGGAGCAGGGGATACGCAGTATTTT. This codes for CSVVTSGAGDTQYF.

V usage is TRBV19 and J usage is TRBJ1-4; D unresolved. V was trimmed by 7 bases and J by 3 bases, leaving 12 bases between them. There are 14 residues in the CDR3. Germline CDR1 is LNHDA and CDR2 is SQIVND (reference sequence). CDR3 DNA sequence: TGTGCCAGTAAGGCGGAGGTGGCTAATGAAAAACTGTTTTTT. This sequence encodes CASKAEVANEKLFF.

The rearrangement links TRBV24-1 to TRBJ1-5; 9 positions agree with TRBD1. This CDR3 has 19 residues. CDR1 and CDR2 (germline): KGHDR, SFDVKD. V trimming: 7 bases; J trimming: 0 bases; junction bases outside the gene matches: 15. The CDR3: CATSGGGQGRGYSNQPQHF. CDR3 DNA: TGTGCCACCAGCGGGGGGGGACAGGGAAGAGGGTATAGCAATCAGCCCCAGCATTTT.

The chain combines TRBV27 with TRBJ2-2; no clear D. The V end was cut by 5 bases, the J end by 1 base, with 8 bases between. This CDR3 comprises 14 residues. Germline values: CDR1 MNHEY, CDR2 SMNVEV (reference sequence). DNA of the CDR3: TGTGCCAGCAGTCCCATCAAGAACACCGGGGAGCTGTTTTTT. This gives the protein CASSPIKNTGELFF.

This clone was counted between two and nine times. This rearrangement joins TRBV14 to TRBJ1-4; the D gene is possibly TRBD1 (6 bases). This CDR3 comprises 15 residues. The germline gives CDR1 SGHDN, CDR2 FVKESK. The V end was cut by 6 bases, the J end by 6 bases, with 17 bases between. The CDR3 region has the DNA TGTGCCAGCAGTCCCAGACAGGCCAAGGATGAAAAACTGTTTTTT. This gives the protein CASSPRQAKDEKLFF.

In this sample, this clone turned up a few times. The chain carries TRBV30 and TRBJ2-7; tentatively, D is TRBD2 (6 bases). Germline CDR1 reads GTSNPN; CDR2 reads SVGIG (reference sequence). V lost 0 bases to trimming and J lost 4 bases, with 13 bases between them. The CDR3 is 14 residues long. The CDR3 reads CAWSVEWAGYEQYF. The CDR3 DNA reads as TGTGCCTGGAGTGTAGAGTGGGCGGGGTACGAGCAGTACTTC.

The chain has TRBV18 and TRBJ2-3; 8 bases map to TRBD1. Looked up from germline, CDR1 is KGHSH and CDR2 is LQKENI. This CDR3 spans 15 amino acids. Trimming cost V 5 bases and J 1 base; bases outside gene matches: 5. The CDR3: CASSTNRGGTDTQYF. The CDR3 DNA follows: TGTGCCAGCTCAACAAACAGGGGGGGCACAGATACGCAGTATTTT. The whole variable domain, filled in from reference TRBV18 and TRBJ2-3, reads NAGVMQNPRHLVRRRGQEARLRCSPMKGHSHVYWYRQLPEEGLKFMVYLQKENIIDESGMPKERFSAEFPKEGPSILRIQQVVRGDSAAYFCASSTNRGGTDTQYFGPGTRLTVL.

The CDR3 coding sequence is TGTGCCAGCAAGGGAGCCCAGTTCTATGGCTACACCTTC. It specifies CASKGAQFYGYTF. The chain joins TRBV6-5 to TRBJ1-2, with D hard to call. Germline V CDR1 and CDR2: MNHEY, SVGAGI. V lost 7 bases and J 4 bases, leaving 13 bases between the germline ends. This CDR3 is built from 13 residues.